Presented here are 14 T cell receptor beta chains from one specimen sequenced in a study of Graves' ophthalmopathy and Graves' hyperthyroidism. Amplification from RNA transcripts yielded the TCR beta CDR3 regions. The library came from an HTBI-primed first-round RT-PCR and a second-round multiplex PCR. From the multiplex PCR reads, TCRdb called clonotypes with MiXCR, one entry per CDR3 protein. The table shows about 550,000 distinct CDR3 sequences, with 35% to 45% occurring only once. Material for sequencing was peripheral blood or thyroid tissue (not recorded which). These receptors originate from an adult man with Graves' hyperthyroidism.

As concerns this clonotype: Just one base apart from a much larger clone, this may be a read error. The rearrangement uses TRBV20-1 and TRBJ1-2; a possible D gene is TRBD1 (5 bases). CDR3 length: 17 residues. Germline-derived CDR1 and CDR2 are DFQATT and SNEGSKA (reference sequence). The V end lost 0 bases, the J end lost 4 bases, and 21 bases lay between the germline ends. The CDR3, as DNA: TGCAGTGCTAGAGATGGCCCAGTGGCTCAGGGCACCTATGGCTACACCTTC. This translates into CSARDGPVAQGTYGYTF.

This clonotype has ten or more counts. One end of the junction does not line up with germline, which may come from a read error. The rearrangement joins TRBV4-1 to TRBJ2-5; D is possibly TRBD2 (6 bases). In germline, CDR1 is MGHRA, CDR2 YSYEKL. The CDR3 is made up of 15 amino acids. The CDR3 nucleotides are TGCGCCAGCAGCCAATCCTTGGGAGTCCGGGAGACCCAGGACTTC. Translation gives CASSQSLGVRETQDF.

This clonotype appeared a few times. This chain joins TRBV19 and TRBJ2-2, with 8 nucleotides matching TRBD1. Trimming removed 5 bases from V and 8 bases from J; junction bases left unmatched: 10. Germline CDR1 reads LNHDA; CDR2 reads SQIVND (reference sequence). The CDR3 has 15 residues. The CDR3: CASSGQGALLGELFF. DNA for the CDR3: TGTGCCAGTAGTGGCCAGGGGGCTCTTTTGGGGGAGCTGTTTTTT.

This clonotype was found a few times. V usage is TRBV19 and J usage is TRBJ1-5, with 7 bases identical to TRBD1. This CDR3 contains 14 residues. Trimming removed 4 bases from V and 5 bases from J; junction bases left unmatched: 5. The germline gives CDR1 LNHDA, CDR2 SQIVND (reference sequence). The CDR3 region has the DNA TGTGCCAGTAGTAAGGGACAGTATTATCAGCCCCAGCATTTT. Encoded protein: CASSKGQYYQPQHF.

This clonotype was recorded at least ten times. V and J are TRBV27 and TRBJ1-5; D is unresolved. Germline V gives CDR1 MNHEY, CDR2 SMNVEV (reference sequence). V lost 6 bases and J 0 bases, leaving 9 bases between the germline ends. This CDR3 is built from 14 residues. This CDR3 is CASRPGSSNQPQHF. The CDR3 DNA reads TGTGCCAGCAGGCCGGGCTCTAGCAATCAGCCCCAGCATTTT.

This clonotype was counted ten times or more. The rearrangement uses TRBV20-1 and TRBJ1-3, with 7 bases identical to TRBD1. CDR3 length: 14 residues. V dropped 3 bases and J dropped 0; count of bases not matched to a gene: 2. Germline CDR1 reads DFQATT; CDR2 reads SNEGSKA (reference sequence). The CDR3 region is CSASPGGSGNTIYF. In nucleotides, the CDR3 is TGCAGTGCTAGCCCAGGGGGCTCTGGAAACACCATATATTTT.

In its sample, this clonotype was seen once. V is TRBV10-3 and J is TRBJ1-5; 9 bases are a match to TRBD1. J gave up 3 bases and V 5 bases, and 8 bases lay outside the gene matches. This CDR3 is built from 16 residues. Germline CDR1 reads ENHRY; CDR2 reads SYGVKD. The DNA for the CDR3 is TGTGCCATCAGTCCAGGAGGGACAGGGACCAATCAGCCCCAGCATTTT. Protein: CAISPGGTGTNQPQHF.

This clonotype was seen many times. This chain uses TRBV5-5 with TRBJ2-5; the D gene is possibly TRBD2 (6 bases). V gave up 0 bases and J gave up 5 bases, with 8 bases separating them. The CDR3 is made up of 13 amino acids. The V gene's germline CDR1 is SGHKS and CDR2 YYEKEE (reference sequence). The CDR3 protein is CASSLVAGETQYF. CDR3 DNA: TGTGCCAGCAGCTTGGTCGCGGGGGAGACCCAGTACTTC.

J is TRBJ1-1 and V is TRBV5-1; possibly TRBD1 for D (5 bases). CDR1 is SGHRS, CDR2 YFSETQ, per germline. There are 14 residues in the CDR3. Deletions cut 5 bases from V and 0 bases from J, with 11 bases between. The CDR3: CASSRSGMNTEAFF. CDR3 nucleotide sequence: TGCGCCAGCAGTAGGTCAGGGATGAACACTGAAGCTTTCTTT.

In its sample, this clonotype was seen many times. This chain joins TRBV6-1 and TRBJ1-2, with D perhaps TRBD1 (5 bases). V gave up 1 base and J gave up 2 bases, with 11 bases separating them. CDR1 MNHNS and CDR2 SASEGT come from the germline V gene. The CDR3 sequence is 15 residues long. The CDR3 DNA follows: TGTGCCAGCAGTGAAGGACGGGGACCGAACTATGGCTACACCTTC. It is translated as CASSEGRGPNYGYTF.

The rearrangement joins TRBV10-3 to TRBJ1-1, with a tentative D call TRBD1 (5 bases). The CDR3 is 20 amino acids. Germline lookup yields CDR1 ENHRY and CDR2 SYGVKD. V lost 3 bases and J lost 3, with 29 bases in between. Written as DNA, the CDR3 is TGTGCCATCAGTGAAGGACTAGCGGGATCTGCGGGGGTGGGGGACACTGAAGCTTTCTTT. Encoded protein: CAISEGLAGSAGVGDTEAFF.

This clonotype was observed at least ten times. The rearrangement uses TRBV28 and TRBJ2-5; 8 nucleotides agree with TRBD1. The length of the CDR3 is 12 residues. The V gene's germline CDR1 is MDHEN and CDR2 SYDVKM. After removal of 5 bases from V and 4 bases from J, the junction contained 0 bases not matched to a gene. The CDR3 DNA is TGTGCCAGCAGTGACAGGGGAGAGACCCAGTACTTC. It is translated as CASSDRGETQYF. The full variable domain, completed using reference TRBV28 and TRBJ2-5, is DVKVTQSSRYLVKRTGEKVFLECVQDMDHENMFWYRQDPGLGLRLIYFSYDVKMKEKGDIPEGYSVSREKKERFSLILESASTNQTSMYLCASSDRGETQYFGPGTRLLVL.

V usage is TRBV20-1 and J usage is TRBJ2-3; 7 positions match TRBD2. The CDR3 loop spans 14 amino acids. V shed 5 bases and J 2 bases; nucleotides not matched to a gene: 7. Germline loops: CDR1 DFQATT, CDR2 SNEGSKA (reference sequence). Here the CDR3 reads CSAGVSGATDTQYF. The CDR3 region has the DNA TGCAGTGCTGGAGTAAGCGGGGCCACAGATACGCAGTATTTT.

This chain connects TRBV29-1 to TRBJ1-1, with a possible D match to TRBD1 (5 bases). CDR3 length: 14 amino acids. V was trimmed by 3 bases and J by 0 bases, leaving 11 bases between them. Looked up from germline, CDR1 is SQVTM and CDR2 is ANQGSEA. For the CDR3, the DNA is TGCAGCGTTGAGGGACTAGCGGTGAACACTGAAGCTTTCTTT. Protein product: CSVEGLAVNTEAFF.